The 18 T cell receptor beta chains below were found in one sample sequenced in a study of T cells in Graves' hyperthyroidism and ophthalmopathy. TCR beta CDR3 sequences were amplified from RNA transcripts. The HTBI set primed first-round TCR CDR3 RT-PCR. TCRdb used MiXCR to reprocess the multiplex PCR reads, holding one entry per CDR3 protein. The sample shows around 540,000 distinct CDR3 sequences, roughly a sixth of them seen only once. Specimen: blood. The source of these receptors is a woman in her twenties or thirties with Graves' ophthalmopathy.

This clonotype was counted at least ten times. The chain has TRBV5-1 and TRBJ2-1; D might be TRBD1 (6 bases). Between the trimmed V and J ends, which lost 0 bases and 6 bases, there was a span of 13 bases. This CDR3 has 15 residues. CDR1 and CDR2 (germline): SGHRS, YFSETQ. The CDR3: CASSLAIGTSNEQFF. The CDR3 nucleotides are TGCGCCAGCAGCTTGGCCATCGGGACAAGCAATGAGCAGTTCTTC.

This clonotype was found a few times. The J gene is TRBJ2-1, the V gene TRBV2; no definite D call. CDR3 length: 15 amino acids. Trimming left V 7 bases short and J 0 bases short, with 13 bases between. The germline V gene has CDR1 SNHLY and CDR2 FYNNEI. CDR3 protein: CASTAAESSYNEQFF. The CDR3 coding sequence is TGTGCCAGCACTGCGGCTGAAAGCTCCTACAATGAGCAGTTCTTC.

In its sample, this clonotype was seen many times. The gene calls are TRBV28 and TRBJ2-7; D perhaps matches TRBD2 (6 bases). The germline gives CDR1 MDHEN, CDR2 SYDVKM. The CDR3 length is 14 residues. Trimming removed 4 bases from V and 6 bases from J, with 16 bases in between. CDR3 DNA: TGTGCCAGCAGTTCATCGGGACTGTTGCCCGAGCAGTACTTC. It is translated as CASSSSGLLPEQYF.

The table lists this clonotype with many counts. The chain combines TRBV27 with TRBJ2-3, with D perhaps assigned TRBD1 or TRBD2 (5 bases each). The CDR3 loop spans 15 amino acids. Germline values: CDR1 MNHEY, CDR2 SMNVEV (reference sequence). Trimming removed 8 bases at V and 0 bases at J, with 15 bases between. The CDR3 spells CASGSGPRSTDTQYF. As DNA, the CDR3 is TGTGCCAGCGGATCGGGACCCCGCAGCACAGATACGCAGTATTTT.

This clonotype was counted only a few times. The chain joins TRBV28 to TRBJ1-5, with D possibly being TRBD1 (6 bases). The CDR3 totals 14 residues. CDR1 is MDHEN and CDR2 is SYDVKM in the germline V gene. Trimming took 5 bases from V and 6 from J, leaving 14 bases between them. For the CDR3, the DNA is TGTGCCAGCAGTCCTGATGCAGGGGTTCAGCCCCAGCATTTT. This translates into CASSPDAGVQPQHF.

This clonotype was observed a few times. This chain links TRBV4-1 with TRBJ2-4; 7 bases agree with TRBD2. Germline V gene sequence: CDR1 MGHRA, CDR2 YSYEKL. There are 17 residues in the CDR3. V shed 4 bases, J shed 5 bases, and the junction held 14 bases outside the gene matches. CDR3 in DNA: TGCGCCAGCAGCCGCCCGACCAGAACTAGCGTGGAAAACATTCAGTACTTC. Translating gives CASSRPTRTSVENIQYF.

J is TRBJ1-6 and V is TRBV16, with D possibly matching TRBD1 (6 bases). The CDR3 is 17 amino acids. Trimming shortened V by 1 base and J by 0 bases, and 10 bases separated the two germline ends. The germline CDR1 and CDR2 sequences are KGHSY and FQNENV. Written as DNA, the CDR3 is TGTGCCAGCAGCCAATGGCGGGGGCCCTCCTATAATTCACCCCTCCACTTT. It yields the protein CASSQWRGPSYNSPLHF.

The chain couples TRBV19 to TRBJ1-4; TRBD1 matches at 9 bases. Germline V lookup: CDR1 LNHDA, CDR2 SQIVND (reference sequence). J gave up 13 bases and V 1 base, and 4 bases lay outside the gene matches. This CDR3 is built from 13 residues. The CDR3 spells CASSIGGQGRLFF. The DNA of the CDR3 is TGTGCCAGTAGTATAGGGGGACAGGGACGACTGTTTTTT.

This clonotype has at least ten counts. This chain connects TRBV18 to TRBJ2-7; the D is unclear. CDR1 and CDR2 from the germline V gene are KGHSH and LQKENI. V dropped 0 bases and J dropped 6 bases, with 9 bases sitting between them. CDR3 length: 13 amino acids. CDR3 coding DNA: TGTGCCAGCTCACCACCTTCCGGGTTCGAGCAGTACTTC. Its protein product is CASSPPSGFEQYF.

This sequence joins TRBV6-2 or TRBV6-3 and TRBJ1-2; the D is unclear. This CDR3 comprises 15 residues. The germline V and J ends were trimmed by 4 bases and 4 bases, with 16 bases remaining between them. Looked up from germline, CDR1 is MNHEY and CDR2 is SVGEGT. CDR3 DNA sequence: TGTGCCAGCAGTTTCGGCCCCGAACCGAGCTATGGCTACACCTTC. Translation: CASSFGPEPSYGYTF.

The table lists this clonotype with many counts. The rearrangement joins TRBV3-1 to TRBJ2-1; D is unresolved. Germline CDR1 LGHDT, CDR2 YNNKEL (reference sequence). The CDR3 runs to 11 residues. The germline V and J ends were trimmed by 1 base and 10 bases, with 5 bases remaining between them. The CDR3 bases are TGTGCCAGCAGCCAAGTAGGAGAGCAGTTCTTC. Its protein is CASSQVGEQFF.

This clonotype has just a few counts. The CDR3 sequence: CSARDGNSYEQYF. The DNA for the CDR3 is TGCAGTGCTAGAGACGGGAACTCCTACGAGCAGTACTTC. The chain recombines TRBV20-1 with TRBJ2-7; D might be TRBD2 (5 bases). There are 13 residues in the CDR3. Trimming pared 0 bases from V and 0 bases from J, leaving 6 bases between. Germline V gene lookup returns CDR1 DFQATT and CDR2 SNEGSKA (reference sequence).

This clonotype was counted only a few times. The gene calls are TRBV9 and TRBJ2-3, with D hard to call. The germline V gene encodes CDR1 SGDLS and CDR2 YYNGEE. Trimming shortened V by 0 bases and J by 3 bases, and 11 bases separated the two germline ends. The CDR3 totals 15 residues. The CDR3 is CASSVVPAGTDTQYF. CDR3 DNA sequence: TGTGCCAGCAGCGTAGTCCCAGCAGGAACAGATACGCAGTATTTT.

The chain recombines TRBV7-2 with TRBJ2-2; the D is unclear. Germline-derived CDR1 and CDR2 are SGHTA and FQGNSA. V lost 6 bases and J lost 1, with 12 bases in between. This CDR3 comprises 15 residues. CDR3 coding DNA: TGTGCCAGCAGTTTGACCCCAATGAACACCGGGGAGCTGTTTTTT. This gives the protein CASSLTPMNTGELFF. Full variable domain (missing parts from reference TRBV7-2 and TRBJ2-2): GAGVSQSPSNKVTEKGKDVELRCDPISGHTALYWYRQSLGQGLEFLIYFQGNSAPDKSGLPSDRFSAERTGGSVSTLTIQRTQQEDSAVYLCASSLTPMNTGELFFGEGSRLTVL.

This clonotype was counted a few times. V and J are TRBV28 and TRBJ1-5; TRBD1 aligns across 9 bases. This CDR3 is 16 amino acids long. V gave up 2 bases and J gave up 4 bases; unmatched junction bases: 6. CDR1 and CDR2 from the germline V gene are MDHEN and SYDVKM. CDR3 bases: TGTGCCAGCAGTTTAAGTGGGGGACAGGGTAATCAGCCCCAGCATTTT. As protein: CASSLSGGQGNQPQHF.

V is TRBV7-2 and J is TRBJ2-3; 7 positions match TRBD2. The CDR3 length is 16 residues. V lost 0 bases, J lost 3 bases, and 6 bases stayed unmatched. Germline CDR1 is SGHTA and CDR2 is FQGNSA. The CDR3 is CASSLAGLADTDTQYF. In nucleotides, the CDR3 is TGTGCCAGCAGCTTAGCGGGGCTAGCGGATACAGATACGCAGTATTTT.

Many counts were recorded for this clonotype. V and J are TRBV20-1 and TRBJ1-1; D gene unclear. Germline assignment: CDR1 DFQATT and CDR2 SNEGSKA (reference sequence). Deletions cut 0 bases from V and 0 bases from J, with 17 bases between. The CDR3 spans 17 residues. DNA for the CDR3: TGCAGTGCTAGAGATACGCAGGCGAAAAGACTGAACACTGAAGCTTTCTTT. This gives the protein CSARDTQAKRLNTEAFF.

This clonotype appeared many times. The rearrangement uses TRBV5-1 and TRBJ1-6, with TRBD1 identical over 8 bases. Trimming at V came to 2 bases and at J to 5 bases, leaving 24 bases not matched to a gene. The CDR3 is 22 residues long. CDR1 and CDR2 from the germline V gene are SGHRS and YFSETQ. CDR3 in DNA: TGCGCCAGCAGCTTTTTCTCCTGGGACCCCTCGGAGGGGACAGGCGATAATTCACCCCTCCACTTT. This codes for CASSFFSWDPSEGTGDNSPLHF.